The clone carrying this T cell receptor (beta chain) came up many times. The target antigen is unknown. The sample originates from a study of T cells in Graves' hyperthyroidism and ophthalmopathy. Study conclusions and caveats: From stable hyperthyroidism, ophthalmopathy was separated by a 13 V-J model.

This CDR3 is built from 13 residues. Germline CDR1 MDHEN, CDR2 SYDVKM. V was shortened by 1 base and J by 8 bases, with 11 bases between the two germline ends. The TCR beta CDR3 regions underwent amplification using RNA transcripts as the source. The TCR CDR3 was amplified in a first-round RT-PCR using the HTBI primer set. TCRdb independently ran MiXCR on the multiplex PCR reads; one entry per CDR3 protein. The data hold hundreds of thousands of distinct CDR3 sequences, with around 13% observed a single time. It was considered stable Graves' hyperthyroidism when ophthalmopathy did not progress within 18 months. Cells are PBMCs isolated from around 9.4 ml of fresh blood.

The genes are TRBV28 and TRBJ1-1; the D is unclear. Input material: blood. This TCR was sampled from a woman in her late teens or twenties with Graves' hyperthyroidism. CDR3 DNA sequence: TGTGCCAGCAGTTTATTTCAAACTCTCGAAGCTTTCTTT. This gives the protein CASSLFQTLEAFF.